This TCR beta chain was retrieved from a study of beta chain features in type 1 diabetes. By way of CD45RO/CCR7/CD25/CD127/CD95/CD27, the CD4+ regulatory, stem cell-like memory, central memory and naive cells were sorted. Notes on this clone: Its specificity is not known.

CDR1 and CDR2 (germline): SGHRS, YFSETQ. The CDR3 has 15 amino acids. Trimming at V came to 5 bases and at J to 2 bases, leaving 7 bases not matched to a gene. Study results and caveats: There was a moderate but significant shortening of TCRB CDR3s in all four CD4+ subsets of Type 1 diabetes patients. A PCR bias possibly favoring shorter templates would apply equally to patients and controls.

Sequenced material consisted of expressed TCRB transcripts (all of the isolated RNA was reverse transcribed). Libraries were prepared by immunoSEQ multiplex PCR; TCRdb keeps only in-frame clonotypes and omits some of them. Here the sample spans about 350,000 clones, about 19% being singletons. The sequenced material came from naive CD4+ T cells from blood. This chain joins TRBV5-1 and TRBJ2-1, with 7 bases matching TRBD1. The TCR sequence derives from a woman aged 18-29 years in good health. CDR3 bases: TGCGCCAGCAGACCGGGACAGCTAACCTACAATGAGCAGTTCTTC. This gives the protein CASRPGQLTYNEQFF.